This T cell receptor (beta chain) is drawn from a study of T cells in Graves' hyperthyroidism and ophthalmopathy. The study's findings and limits: Blood held most thyroid clonotypes expanded above 0.001 frequency.

Amplification yielded TCR beta CDR3 regions, with RNA transcripts as the source. HTBI primers were the set used in a first-round RT-PCR of the TCR CDR3. MiXCR was run by TCRdb on the multiplex PCR reads, yielding one entry per CDR3 protein. Among 650,000 to 800,000 distinct CDR3 sequences listed, 40% to 55% were seen once. V lost 4 bases to trimming and J lost 0 bases, with 17 bases between them. This CDR3 has 17 amino acids. Germline CDR1 SGHRS, CDR2 YFSETQ. With regard to this clonotype: Its antigen is not known.

The receptor was isolated from an adult man with Graves' disease, either hyperthyroidism or ophthalmopathy (not recorded which). What was sequenced was peripheral blood or thyroid tissue (not recorded which). This chain uses TRBV5-1 with TRBJ1-3; perhaps TRBD1 as D (6 bases). In DNA form, the CDR3 reads TGCGCCAGCAGCCCCGGACAGAATGCCTTCTCTGGAAACACCATATATTTT. It specifies CASSPGQNAFSGNTIYF.